The present entry profiles one TCR beta chain with its context. There is no known antigen for this receptor. The input lacks base qualities; no much larger clone sits a single base away. The immunoSEQ Assay, a bias-controlled multiplex PCR, was used to amplify TCRbeta CDR3 regions from genomic DNA. In the paper's pipeline: The number of nucleated cells in each sample was estimated by amplification of reference gene primers within the assay. To quantify the absolute abundance of each unique TCRbeta CDR3 rearrangement, sequence reads were collapsed and filtered. For each sample, productive Simpson clonality was calculated as the square root of Simpson's diversity index over productive rearrangements. TCRdb re-hosts the immuneACCESS table, in-frame sequences only. Its copies lack some clones; in the studies checked, an unresolved V gene accounts for under half of them, and the cause for the rest is not known. Clone size and V and J calls were adopted from that table, with D and trimming inferred from the DNA. Counted in this sample were about 160,000 clones; approximately 84% of them appeared once. In total, the top ten clones hold 22% of the sample.

The collaborating institutions used their own protocols to collect whole blood in K2EDTA tubes. For TCRbeta analysis, collaborators shipped samples as frozen whole blood, isolated PBMCs, or DNA extracted from either of those sample types. These data come from a study of blood T cell repertoires in COVID-19 (dated by TCRdb to 2020 to 2021). Looking at the study overall: Collaborator samples came from the United States, Italy and Spain and covered acute and convalescent phases of COVID-19. The material from the prospective study consisted of cDNA or gDNA derived from T cells, B-cell-depleted T cells, or PBMCs. Subjects who had been exposed to COVID-19, were actively infected with it, or had recovered from it provided the deeply sampled blood TCRbeta repertoires that made up the dataset. A freely available public database, intended as a resource for researchers studying the immune response to SARS-CoV-2, is where the repertoires were released. The samples were drawn from two sources: the first 160 participants of the ongoing ImmuneRACE study, and over 950 subjects contributed by 6 global collaborators. The sample metadata nearly always contained a de-identified subject ID, COVID-19 status, age in years and sex. HLA class I and class II types, where available, came from metadata supplied by the sample provider rather than from assay-based typing. The investigation overall reported the following: Clinical and demographic metadata were provided uncurated, with the amount varying by source and participant.

From its cysteine to its phenylalanine, the CDR3 spans 13 amino acids. Of all the DNA, just the CDR3 is kept, 39 bases in frame from base 1. The germline V gene (reference sequence) specifies MNHNY as CDR1 and SVGAGI as CDR2. The V and J ends are trimmed by 4 bases and 3 bases, leaving 7 bases between them. The receptor's source is an elderly woman with acute or convalescent COVID-19. In this chain, TRBV6-6 is recombined with TRBJ1-5; the best D guess is TRBD1, with 6 bases matching. Sequenced sample: peripheral blood. This receptor has the CDR3 CASSSGANQPQHF. The nucleotide sequence is given as TGTGCCAGCAGTTCAGGGGCCAATCAGCCCCAGCATTTT.